A single T cell receptor beta chain is shown here with its context. Its matching antigen is unknown. Trimming pared 2 bases from V and 5 bases from J, leaving 9 bases between. The V gene's germline CDR1 is SNHLY and CDR2 FYNNEI. This CDR3 has 13 residues. This record belongs to a study of T cell responses to AZD1222 COVID-19 vaccine. Whole-study findings and limits: A mostly white British donor set with more females was recruited, and clonal diversity was possibly underestimated. Reports indicate that nearly half of spike-specific TCRs are directed at unmutated variant regions. There were repertoire samples only from the period after the peak T cell response. Seropositive AZD1222 recipients at baseline numbered only five or six.

Profiling relied on immunoSEQ multiplex PCR, and the TCRdb table lists in-frame clones only, not all of them. Counted here are 200,000 or so clones, 87% occurring once; the ten biggest clones make up 2.5% to 3%. The rearrangement links TRBV2 to TRBJ2-5; a weak D match, TRBD1 (5 bases). The sequence came from an adult in good health. The source was peripheral blood, collected on day 0 of MenACWY control vaccination. The CDR3 DNA follows: TGTGCCAGCAGTGAACTGGGGCAGGAGACCCAGTACTTC. This translates into CASSELGQETQYF.